A single T cell receptor (beta chain) is shown here with its context. Its antigen remains unidentified. Germline and junction disagree at one end, which may indicate a read error. PCR primers comprised 60 Vbeta and 13 Jbeta primers. This table comes from immunoSEQ multiplex PCR, and its TCRdb copy is limited to in-frame clones, with some not included. Of roughly 80,000 clones detected, under 80% appear once; the ten largest clones hold roughly 12%. This sample is part of a study of cytomegalovirus exposure and HLA in healthy donors. Findings and caveats of the study: Per published accounts, TCR beta sequences correctly predicted the HLA-A and HLA-B alleles of most subjects.

The receptor comes from a male donor in good health and CMV-seropositive. The source material was PBMCs.

The CDR3 DNA reads TGTTCCAGCAGCATCCTATCGGCGGGACAGGGGACAACTGAAGCTTTCTTT. It yields the protein CSSSILSAGQGTTEAFF. The rearrangement uses TRBV7-9 and TRBJ1-1; 10 nucleotides line up with TRBD1. There are 17 residues in the CDR3. The germline V gene encodes CDR1 SEHNR and CDR2 FQNEAQ (reference sequence). The complete variable domain, with remaining parts taken from reference TRBV7-9 and TRBJ1-1, reads DTGVSQNPRHKITKRGQNVTFRCDPISEHNRLYWYRQTLGQGPEFLTYFQNEAQLEKSRLLSDRFSAERPKGSFSTLEIQRTEQGDSAMYLCSSSILSAGQGTTEAFFGQGTRLTVV.